This TCR beta chain stems from a study of early stage breast cancer tumors. For the study at large: Most invasive tumors, about 80% of the 16, were ER+/PR+/HER2-. Findings and caveats of the study: Chain pairing and CD4, CD8 or FOXP3 expression were not captured. Blood repertoires resembled normal breast more than tumor.

Each sample had two DNA replicates, about 0.47 ug blood or roughly 1.4 ug tissue. Assay: immunoSEQ multiplex PCR; the TCRdb copy retains only in-frame clones and omits some. The sample includes some 47,000 clones, 65% to 90% seen only once; the top ten take approximately 1.5%. Of note for this clone: Antigen specificity is unknown.

CDR1 and CDR2 (germline): MDHEN, SYDVKM. Trimming pared 5 bases from V and 5 bases from J, leaving 16 bases between. This CDR3 has 14 residues. The genes are TRBV28 and TRBJ2-7, with D perhaps TRBD2 (7 bases). Sequencing was carried out using blood. This clonotype originated in a person in their fifties with breast cancer. The CDR3 loop reads CASSPHGGLDEQYF. For the CDR3, the DNA is TGTGCCAGCAGTCCCCACGGGGGGCTCGACGAGCAGTACTTC.